The 17 T cell receptor beta chains listed next were all sequenced from one sample in a study of CD8 T cells in Susac syndrome (dated 2019 in TCRdb). Libraries were built with the immunoSEQ multiplex PCR assay. RNA was extracted with the RNeasy kit and roughly 0.5 to 1 ug was reverse transcribed using random hexamers. The public reads were reanalyzed by TCRdb: fastp trimming at Q25, MiXCR alignment, in-frame beta chains only. For every CDR3 protein sequence, its rows merge into one entry that carries the most common genes and DNA. The table for this sample lists about 71,000 distinct CDR3 sequences; 95% to 96% of them were counted only once. The ten largest clones capture 0.09% to 0.13% of the sample. The sequenced sample was CD4+ T cells from PBMCs. All receptors derive from a human donor with multiple sclerosis.

V usage is TRBV6-5 and J usage is TRBJ1-1; 8 bases are shared with TRBD1. The CDR3 is 15 residues long. Trimming cost V 3 bases and J 5 bases; bases outside gene matches: 8. The germline V gene has CDR1 MNHEY and CDR2 SVGAGI. CDR3 sequence: CASSYSNRGATEAFF. The CDR3 region has the DNA TGTGCCAGCAGTTATTCAAACAGGGGGGCGACTGAAGCTTTCTTT.

To note about this clonotype: A read error may account for a junction end that differs from germline. This rearrangement joins TRBV24-1 to TRBJ2-5; D possibly corresponds to TRBD2 (6 bases). The CDR3 covers 10 residues. The V gene's germline CDR1 is KGHDR and CDR2 SFDVKD. CDR3 coding DNA: TGTGCCAGTCTAACTAGCCCAATCAACTTC. Residues: CASLTSPINF.

V gene TRBV5-1 combines with J gene TRBJ2-7, with D maybe TRBD1 (5 bases). The CDR3 length is 15 residues. V dropped 0 bases and J dropped 9 bases, with 19 bases sitting between them. The germline gives CDR1 SGHRS, CDR2 YFSETQ. CDR3 bases: TGCGCCAGCAGCTTGGGGGGCCCCGGGCCCCTAAGGCAGTACTTC. Translated: CASSLGGPGPLRQYF.

This clonotype has just one count. The rearrangement joins TRBV15 to TRBJ2-2; 9 nucleotides agree with TRBD2. CDR1 is LNHNV and CDR2 is YYDKDF in the germline V gene (reference sequence). CDR3 size: 14 residues. With V trimmed by 6 bases and J by 7 bases, 6 bases remained unmatched. The CDR3 region is CATRREGISGELFF. CDR3 in DNA: TGTGCCACCAGGCGGGAGGGAATAAGCGGGGAGCTGTTTTTT.

The chain has TRBV5-5 and TRBJ2-5; TRBD2 is a possible D gene (6 bases). V was shortened by 4 bases and J by 1 base, with 11 bases between the two germline ends. The CDR3 is made up of 14 amino acids. Germline CDR1 SGHKS, CDR2 YYEKEE (reference sequence). CDR3 coding DNA: TGTGCCAGCAGCAGACCAGCGGGCCAAGAGACCCAGTACTTC. Amino acids: CASSRPAGQETQYF.

The V gene is TRBV12-3 or TRBV12-4, the J gene TRBJ2-7; the match to TRBD1 covers 9 bases. The ends lost 5 bases at V and 5 bases at J; junction bases unmatched: 7. The CDR3 is 14 residues long. CDR3 nucleotide sequence: TGTGCCAGCAGTAGGGGACAGGGTTACGACGAGCAGTACTTC. Protein product: CASSRGQGYDEQYF.

The V and J genes are TRBV24-1 and TRBJ2-3; 7 bases are shared with TRBD1. The CDR3 totals 14 residues. The trim removed 5 bases at V and 4 bases at J, leaving 5 bases unmatched. Germline V CDR1 and CDR2: KGHDR, SFDVKD. CDR3 residues: CATSVRQGADTQYF. Written as DNA, the CDR3 is TGTGCCACCAGTGTCAGGCAGGGGGCAGATACGCAGTATTTT.

J is TRBJ2-3 and V is TRBV5-1; D possibly uses TRBD1 or TRBD2 (6 bases each). The CDR3 is 15 residues long. CDR1 and CDR2 from the germline V gene are SGHRS and YFSETQ. The germline V and J ends were trimmed by 0 bases and 6 bases, with 14 bases remaining between them. The CDR3 protein is CASSLEGGQVDTQYF. The CDR3 bases are TGCGCCAGCAGCTTGGAGGGGGGTCAAGTGGATACGCAGTATTTT. Full variable domain (remainder filled in from reference TRBV5-1 and TRBJ2-3): KAGVTQTPRYLIKTRGQQVTLSCSPISGHRSVSWYQQTPGQGLQFLFEYFSETQRNKGNFPGRFSGRQFSNSRSEMNVSTLELGDSALYLCASSLEGGQVDTQYFGPGTRLTVL.

This clonotype has a single count. The rearrangement uses TRBV20-1 and TRBJ2-1, with TRBD2 matching over 9 bases. The CDR3 sequence is 13 residues long. CDR1 is DFQATT, CDR2 SNEGSKA, per germline (reference sequence). Losses at the gene ends were 3 bases for V and 12 bases for J; bases not matched to a gene: 9. CDR3 DNA: TGCAGTGCTAGGCAGCGGGGGGCGGGGATGCAGTTCTTC. This codes for CSARQRGAGMQFF.

The chain combines TRBV24-1 with TRBJ2-1; TRBD2 agrees at 9 bases. This CDR3 is built from 15 residues. Per the germline V gene, CDR1 is KGHDR and CDR2 is SFDVKD. V was pared by 3 bases and J by 5 bases, with 4 bases of the junction left unmatched. The CDR3 bases are TGTGCCACCAGTGATCCCCTAGCGGGGCACAATGAGCAGTTCTTC. It yields the protein CATSDPLAGHNEQFF.

The V gene is TRBV10-3, the J gene TRBJ2-5; 7 nucleotides line up with TRBD1. The V segment lost 6 bases and the J segment 2 bases; nucleotides outside the gene matches: 3. In germline, CDR1 is ENHRY, CDR2 SYGVKD. The CDR3 contains 13 residues. This chain's CDR3 is CAIRDRIQETQYF. The CDR3 DNA sequence: TGTGCCATCAGGGACAGGATACAAGAGACCCAGTACTTC.

This sequence joins TRBV18 and TRBJ1-3; D uncertain. This CDR3 comprises 17 residues. Germline V CDR1 and CDR2: KGHSH, LQKENI. V was cut by 2 bases and J by 0 bases, with 14 bases left in between. CDR3 DNA: TGTGCCAGCTCACCAATCCCGGCGACAAACTCTGGAAACACCATATATTTT. It translates to CASSPIPATNSGNTIYF.

CDR3 nucleotides: TGTGCCAGCGGACCCTCGGGGAACACTGAAGCTTTCTTT. Its translation: CASGPSGNTEAFF. The V and J genes are TRBV12-3 or TRBV12-4 and TRBJ1-1; D is undetermined. The CDR3 contains 13 residues. The V end lost 8 bases, the J end lost 1 base, and 11 bases lay between the germline ends.

This chain's CDR3 is CASSPSRTEYTDTQYF. The CDR3 DNA reads as TGCGCCAGCAGCCCCTCGCGGACGGAATACACAGATACGCAGTATTTT. V gene TRBV4-3 combines with J gene TRBJ2-3; D is unclear. Trimming took off 4 bases at V and 2 bases at J, with 16 bases between the two ends. The CDR3 consists of 16 residues. Germline V gene data show CDR1 as LGHNA and CDR2 as YSLEER.

This clonotype was seen a handful of times. The rearrangement links TRBV15 to TRBJ2-7; no reliable D call. The germline V gene has CDR1 LNHNV and CDR2 YYDKDF (reference sequence). V was pared by 0 bases and J by 4 bases, with 4 bases between. The CDR3 has 12 residues. Here the CDR3 DNA reads TGTGCCACCAGCAGAGATGGTTACGAGCAGTACTTC. Translating it yields CATSRDGYEQYF. Variable domain in full (rest from reference TRBV15 and TRBJ2-7): DAMVIQNPRYQVTQFGKPVTLSCSQTLNHNVMYWYQQKSSQAPKLLFHYYDKDFNNEADTPDNFQSRRPNTSFCFLDIRSPGLGDTAMYLCATSRDGYEQYFGPGTRLTVT.

This chain joins TRBV7-6 and TRBJ1-6; tentative D call: TRBD1 (5 bases). CDR1 and CDR2 (germline): SGHVS, FNYEAQ. CDR3 length equals 14 residues. V lost 6 bases and J 2 bases, leaving 8 bases between the germline ends. Here the CDR3 reads CASSQDTYNSPLHF. The CDR3 region has the DNA TGTGCCAGCAGTCAGGACACCTATAATTCACCCCTCCACTTT.

This chain links TRBV29-1 with TRBJ2-1, with D perhaps TRBD1 (6 bases). This CDR3 is built from 16 residues. The V gene's germline CDR1 is SQVTM and CDR2 ANQGSEA. Trimming cost V 0 bases and J 7 bases, with 19 bases left between them. CDR3 nucleotides: TGCAGCGTTGAAGATAAGGGGGTCCCCCCTCTGAATGAGCAGTTCTTC. Its protein is CSVEDKGVPPLNEQFF.